A single TCR beta chain is shown here with its context. CDR1 and CDR2 (germline): DFQATT, SNEGSKA (reference sequence). This CDR3 is built from 13 residues. Trimming stripped 3 bases from V and 4 bases from J, with 10 bases between. This specimen comes from a study of blood T cell repertoires in COVID-19. TCRdb's table, derived via immunoSEQ multiplex PCR, lists solely in-frame clones and lacks some. The data show 180,000 or so clones, with around 87% seen just once and roughly 2.5% held by the top ten. The chain is built from TRBV20-1 and TRBJ1-5; a weak D match, TRBD1 (6 bases). Sequences were obtained from peripheral blood. The source is a man aged 35 to 55 with active or convalescent COVID-19. The CDR3 DNA is TGCAGTGCTAGTGGGACAAGTAATCAGCCCCAGCATTTT. Encoded protein: CSASGTSNQPQHF.